What follows are 7 T cell receptor beta chains derived from one specimen sequenced in a study of T cell clonality in common variable immunodeficiency. Using immunoSEQ multiplex PCR, the repertoire was profiled, and TCRdb retains in-frame clones only, with some absent. Found here are 30,000 to 40,000 clones, no singletons; the ten largest cover 8% to 10%. The sequencing sample was made of peripheral blood mononuclear cells. The receptor source for this set is a person between 18 and 75 years old in good health.

This clone was picked up many times. The observed sequence ends 3 residues before the CDR3 terminus, with the missing tail filled in from the germline J gene. The rearrangement links TRBV2 to TRBJ2-3; perhaps TRBD1 as D (6 bases). Trimming shortened V by 6 bases and J by 4 bases, and 17 bases separated the two germline ends. The CDR3 has 15 amino acids. Germline V lookup: CDR1 SNHLY, CDR2 FYNNEI. The sequenced part of the CDR3 DNA is TGTGCCAGCAGCCAGACAGGCTTTAGGTCAGATACG. Translated, it gives CASSQTGFRSDT. Given in full, the CDR3 is CASSQTGFRSDTQYF.

This clone appeared many times. From the germline J gene comes the end of the CDR3, since the read stops 3 residues before it. The chain uses TRBV5-4 and TRBJ2-1, with TRBD2 as a possible D gene (5 bases). Deletions cut 0 bases from V and 0 bases from J, with 10 bases between. CDR1 and CDR2 (germline): SGHNT, YYREEE (reference sequence). This CDR3 has 16 amino acids. The CDR3 spells CASSLGGPSSYNEQFF. The sequenced CDR3 bases are TGTGCCAGCAGCTTGGGCGGGCCGAGCTCCTACAATGAG.

This clone has a count of ten or more. Partial CDR3 DNA: TGTGCCAGCAGCCAACAGGTGGGGGAGACC. Translated: CASSQQVGET. The entire CDR3 sequence reads CASSQQVGETQYF. The chain couples TRBV5-5 to TRBJ2-5; maybe TRBD1 (5 bases). The sequence runs out 3 residues before the end of the CDR3; the remainder is reconstructed from the germline J gene. The CDR3 is made up of 13 amino acids. Germline CDR1 reads SGHKS; CDR2 reads YYEKEE (reference sequence). Trimming left V 4 bases short and J 5 bases short, with 12 bases between. Full variable domain (rest looked up from reference TRBV5-5 and TRBJ2-5): DAGVTQSPTHLIKTRGQQVTLRCSPISGHKSVSWYQQVLGQGPQFIFQYYEKEERGRGNFPDRFSARQFPNYSSELNVNALLLGDSALYLCASSQQVGETQYFGPGTRLLVL.

This clone has a count of ten or more. The read is 3 residues too short to cover the CDR3 end, so that end is filled in from the germline J gene. The chain carries TRBV28 and TRBJ1-2, with D unresolved. The CDR3 covers 13 residues. Germline V gene data show CDR1 as MDHEN and CDR2 as SYDVKM. V lost 3 bases and J lost 1, with 6 bases in between. The sequenced part of the CDR3 DNA is TGTGCCAGCAGTTTCGTCGGTAACTATGGC. Its translation is CASSFVGNYG. The CDR3, in full, reads CASSFVGNYGYTF.

This clone showed up many times. The read ends 3 residues shy of where the CDR3 ends; the end is completed using the germline J gene. This chain joins TRBV15 and TRBJ2-1; 11 nucleotides line up with TRBD2. The CDR3 has 17 residues. Germline-derived CDR1 and CDR2 are LNHNV and YYDKDF (reference sequence). Trimming at V came to 0 bases and at J to 5 bases, leaving 6 bases not matched to a gene. The CDR3 bases that were read are TGTGCCACCAGCAGAGAGTTGGGTAGCGGGAGGGACAATGAG. Translated, it gives CATSRELGSGRDNE. The CDR3 in full is CATSRELGSGRDNEQFF.

This clone was recorded many times. Read coverage stops 3 residues before the CDR3 terminus; the germline J gene supplies the remainder. The V gene is TRBV19, the J gene TRBJ2-1; unclear D gene. Trimming pared 8 bases from V and 4 bases from J, leaving 15 bases between. CDR3 length equals 14 residues. From germline, CDR1 is LNHDA and CDR2 SQIVND (reference sequence). The covered CDR3 bases are TGTGCCAGTGGAGTTAGCACACCGTACAATGAG. Translated: CASGVSTPYNE. The whole CDR3 reads CASGVSTPYNEQFF. Using reference TRBV19 and TRBJ2-1 for the parts outside the CDR3, the full variable domain is DGGITQSPKYLFRKEGQNVTLSCEQNLNHDAMYWYRQDPGQGLRLIYYSQIVNDFQKGDIAEGYSVSREKKESFPLTVTSAQKNPTAFYLCASGVSTPYNEQFFGPGTRLTVL.

Many counts were recorded for this clone. The CDR3 is cut off 3 residues early in the read; its end comes from the germline J gene. The chain recombines TRBV5-6 with TRBJ2-3; D gene ambiguous. Germline CDR1 and CDR2: SGHDT and YYEEEE. This CDR3 is 13 amino acids long. V was cut by 0 bases and J by 3 bases, with 5 bases left in between. CDR3 bases read: TGTGCCAGCAGCTTGGCCGGGACAGATACG. Translation: CASSLAGTDT. The CDR3 as a whole reads CASSLAGTDTQYF.